Following are 10 T cell receptor beta chains from one sample sequenced in a study of shared clonotypes between healthy human individuals. Repertoires were generated with immunoSEQ multiplex PCR, while TCRdb's copy carries only in-frame clones and drops some. The data show 2,100,000 or so clones, roughly 95% seen once. Sequencing was performed on naive CD4+ T cells sorted from blood. Described subset: CD45RA+ positively selected. The receptors derive from a man between 18 and 35 years old in good health.

To note about this clone: One end of the junction varies from germline; a read error may be responsible. This chain joins TRBV7-7 and TRBJ2-5; the match to TRBD1 covers 9 bases. The CDR3 consists of 14 residues. The germline V gene has CDR1 SSHAT and CDR2 FNYEAQ (reference sequence). The CDR3 bases are TGTGCTAGCAGCTTAGTGGGACAGGGAGGGACCCAGTACTTC. Amino acids: CASSLVGQGGTQYF.

In nucleotides, the CDR3 is TGCGCCAGCTCCGATCGGCGGGAGCCCACAGATACGCAGTATTTT. It translates to CASSDRREPTDTQYF. The chain links TRBV4-3 to TRBJ2-3; 7 nucleotides align to TRBD2. Trimming cost V 8 bases and J 2 bases; bases outside gene matches: 10. The CDR3 length is 15 residues. The germline gives CDR1 LGHNA, CDR2 YSLEER.

The genes are TRBV5-6 and TRBJ1-5; D is uncertain. The germline V gene has CDR1 SGHDT and CDR2 YYEEEE. This CDR3 spans 14 amino acids. The V gene lost 3 bases and the J gene lost 3 bases, with 10 bases spanning the gap. The CDR3 region is CASSSTRFNQPQHF. The CDR3, as DNA: TGTGCCAGCAGCTCGACGCGATTCAATCAGCCCCAGCATTTT.

The CDR3 region is CSVEIRDRAEAFF. CDR3 coding DNA: TGCAGCGTTGAAATAAGGGATCGGGCTGAAGCTTTCTTT. V gene TRBV29-1 combines with J gene TRBJ1-1; no clear D. The V gene lost 2 bases and the J gene lost 6 bases, with 13 bases spanning the gap. Germline CDR1 and CDR2: SQVTM and ANQGSEA. This CDR3 is 13 amino acids long.

The chain employs TRBV2 and TRBJ1-6; D may be TRBD1 (6 bases). The CDR3 runs 14 residues. Germline CDR1 is SNHLY and CDR2 is FYNNEI. Trimming pared 5 bases from V and 5 bases from J, leaving 10 bases between. DNA of the CDR3: TGTGCCAGCAGTCCAAGGGGGGATAATTCACCCCTCCACTTT. Its translation: CASSPRGDNSPLHF. Variable domain in full (rest from reference TRBV2 and TRBJ1-6): EPEVTQTPSHQVTQMGQEVILRCVPISNHLYFYWYRQILGQKVEFLVSFYNNEISEKSEIFDDQFSVERPDGSNFTLKIRSTKLEDSAMYFCASSPRGDNSPLHFGNGTRLTVT.

The count of this clone is one. The chain combines TRBV28 with TRBJ2-7; D is ambiguous. The CDR3 totals 16 residues. Trimming took 5 bases from V and 0 from J, leaving 17 bases between them. Germline CDR1 reads MDHEN; CDR2 reads SYDVKM. This chain's CDR3 is CASSPESLGNSYEQYF. DNA for the CDR3: TGTGCCAGCAGTCCCGAGTCCCTAGGGAACTCCTACGAGCAGTACTTC.

The V call is TRBV6-4, the J call TRBJ2-2; TRBD1 agrees at 7 bases. Trimming at V came to 8 bases and at J to 1 base, leaving 1 base not matched to a gene. The germline CDR1 and CDR2 sequences are MRHNA and SNTAGT. This CDR3 contains 13 residues. The CDR3 DNA sequence: TGTGCCAGCCGACAGGGGAACACCGGGGAGCTGTTTTTT. Translated: CASRQGNTGELFF.

This chain joins TRBV7-9 and TRBJ2-1, with 9 bases lining up with TRBD2. CDR3 length: 13 amino acids. Germline V gene lookup returns CDR1 SEHNR and CDR2 FQNEAQ (reference sequence). J was trimmed by 10 bases and V by 1 base; bases with no gene match: 2. DNA for the CDR3: TGTGCCAGCAGCTTAGTAGCGGGGGCGGAGCAGTTCTTC. This encodes CASSLVAGAEQFF.

The V call is TRBV5-4, the J call TRBJ2-2, with 9 bases identical to TRBD1. The CDR3 totals 15 residues. Looked up from germline, CDR1 is SGHNT and CDR2 is YYREEE (reference sequence). V shed 5 bases, J shed 5 bases, and the junction held 7 bases outside the gene matches. CDR3 in DNA: TGTGCCAGCAGTATGGGACAGGGCCGAACCGGGGAGCTGTTTTTT. Translating it yields CASSMGQGRTGELFF. The whole variable domain, filled in from reference TRBV5-4 and TRBJ2-2, reads ETGVTQSPTHLIKTRGQQVTLRCSSQSGHNTVSWYQQALGQGPQFIFQYYREEENGRGNFPPRFSGLQFPNYSSELNVNALELDDSALYLCASSMGQGRTGELFFGEGSRLTVL.

A single count supports this clone. The gene calls are TRBV4-1 and TRBJ2-5; either TRBD1 or TRBD2 may supply D (5 bases each). Looked up from germline, CDR1 is MGHRA and CDR2 is YSYEKL. The V gene lost 2 bases and the J gene lost 0 bases, with 10 bases spanning the gap. This CDR3 spans 15 amino acids. The CDR3 sequence is CASSQSWGNQETQYF. The DNA for the CDR3 is TGCGCCAGCAGCCAATCATGGGGGAACCAAGAGACCCAGTACTTC.